Below, 2 T cell receptor beta chains from the same sample are listed, as sequenced in a study of naive and memory T cell subsets. Four PCR rounds used nested alpha and beta constant region primers plus the SP2 primer. Via MiXCR, TCRdb re-called the UMI-ligation and nested PCR reads, giving one row per CDR3 protein. The sample has 35,000 to 40,000 distinct CDR3 sequences, 11% seen once. This sample's treatment: skin biopsy from PPD injection site in Mantoux-positive individual. A UMI-containing oligonucleotide was joined by 3' ligation to the TCR cDNA template. Sequenced here: skin, sampled from a tuberculin skin test site. These receptors were collected from an adult in good health.

By share of the sample, this clonotype is medium-sized. The V gene is TRBV9, the J gene TRBJ2-3; the match to TRBD2 covers 7 bases. The V gene's germline CDR1 is SGDLS and CDR2 YYNGEE. This CDR3 is 16 amino acids long. V was clipped by 3 bases and J by 2 bases; unmatched bases: 9. CDR3 in amino acids: CASSAGLVVDTDTQYF. The CDR3, as DNA: TGTGCCAGCAGCGCTGGACTAGTAGTTGACACAGATACGCAGTATTTT.

In this sample, this clonotype turned up many times. V gene TRBV28 combines with J gene TRBJ2-3; tentative D call: TRBD2 (5 bases). There are 15 residues in the CDR3. The ends were cut back, 4 bases at V and 3 bases at J, with 14 bases in the middle. Germline lookup yields CDR1 MDHEN and CDR2 SYDVKM. This CDR3 is CASSWVVEGTDTQYF. In DNA, the CDR3 is TGTGCCAGCAGTTGGGTAGTCGAGGGAACAGATACGCAGTATTTT.